This paragraph reports one T cell receptor beta chain. Antigen: not known. This CDR3 spans 15 amino acids. The junction had 4 bases not matched to a gene; V was cut back by 4 bases and J by 3 bases. Germline CDR1 and CDR2: SGDLS and YYNGEE. This sample is drawn from a study of T cell responses to AZD1222 COVID-19 vaccine. Second doses at about 4 or about 12 weeks were pooled. Data came from immunoSEQ multiplex PCR; TCRdb stores just in-frame clones and leaves some out. The table records 69,000 or so clones, about 90% of them present only once. Study-wide results and limits: Baseline seropositivity occurred in only a handful of AZD1222 recipients. Only after the peak T cell response were repertoires sampled. Reportedly, nearly half of unique spike TCRs recognized epitopes outside B.1.351/B.1.1.7 mutations.

J is TRBJ2-3 and V is TRBV9, with TRBD2 matching over 11 bases. The TCR comes from an adult who received the AZD1222 COVID-19 vaccine. The sample here was peripheral blood, taken 28 days after the second AZD1222 dose. The CDR3 loop is CASSILAGDTDTQYF. CDR3 nucleotide sequence: TGTGCCAGCAGCATACTAGCGGGAGATACAGATACGCAGTATTTT.